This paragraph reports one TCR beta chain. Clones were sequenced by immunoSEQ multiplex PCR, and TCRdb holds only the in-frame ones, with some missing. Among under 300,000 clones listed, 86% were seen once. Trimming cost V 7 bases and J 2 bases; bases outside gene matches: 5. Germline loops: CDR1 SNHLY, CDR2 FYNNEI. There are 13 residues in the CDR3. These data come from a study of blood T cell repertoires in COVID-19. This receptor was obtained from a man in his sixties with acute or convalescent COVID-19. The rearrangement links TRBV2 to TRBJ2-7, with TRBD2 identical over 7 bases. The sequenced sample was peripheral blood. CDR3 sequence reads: CASKASGTYEQYF. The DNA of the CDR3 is TGTGCCAGCAAAGCTAGCGGTACCTACGAGCAGTACTTC.